The next 9 T cell receptor beta chains were all read from a single sample in a study of blood T cell repertoires in COVID-19. Method: immunoSEQ multiplex PCR; TCRdb's copy keeps in-frame clones and lacks some. The repertoire holds about 130,000 clones, with less than 90% as singletons. The sample consisted of PBMCs or T cells enriched from blood (not recorded which). These receptors came from a man younger than 40 who had recovered from COVID-19.

V is TRBV19 and J is TRBJ2-1; D is possibly TRBD1 (6 bases). V lost 2 bases and J 6 bases, leaving 11 bases between the germline ends. Germline lookup yields CDR1 LNHDA and CDR2 SQIVND (reference sequence). The CDR3 consists of 14 residues. The CDR3 DNA sequence: TGTGCCAGTAGTATATGGACAGAAGGCAATGAGCAGTTCTTC. Its protein is CASSIWTEGNEQFF.

The chain uses TRBV19 and TRBJ1-1; the match to TRBD1 covers 10 bases. CDR3 length: 16 residues. The trim removed 5 bases at V and 6 bases at J, leaving 12 bases unmatched. Germline V gene sequence: CDR1 LNHDA, CDR2 SQIVND (reference sequence). CDR3 loop: CASSPNPGQGKAEAFF. CDR3 in DNA: TGTGCCAGTAGTCCAAACCCGGGACAGGGGAAGGCTGAAGCTTTCTTT.

The V and J genes are TRBV27 and TRBJ1-5; the match to TRBD1 covers 7 bases. The CDR3 contains 14 residues. The germline V gene encodes CDR1 MNHEY and CDR2 SMNVEV (reference sequence). V shed 5 bases and J 6 bases; nucleotides not matched to a gene: 7. For the CDR3, the DNA is TGTGCCAGCAGTCCGCTAGGGGGCCTTCAGCCCCAGCATTTT. This sequence encodes CASSPLGGLQPQHF.

Only a few counts were recorded for this clone. The chain is built from TRBV19 and TRBJ1-6; unclear D gene. V shed 3 bases and J shed 7 bases, with 10 bases lying between them. CDR3 length: 14 residues. Germline V gives CDR1 LNHDA, CDR2 SQIVND (reference sequence). The CDR3 DNA is TGTGCCAGTAGTATCGGAGGAGCAAATTCACCCCTCCACTTT. This gives the protein CASSIGGANSPLHF. The full variable domain, with the rest looked up from reference TRBV19 and TRBJ1-6, is DGGITQSPKYLFRKEGQNVTLSCEQNLNHDAMYWYRQDPGQGLRLIYYSQIVNDFQKGDIAEGYSVSREKKESFPLTVTSAQKNPTAFYLCASSIGGANSPLHFGNGTRLTVT.

V usage is TRBV20-1 and J usage is TRBJ2-7, with D perhaps matching TRBD1 (5 bases). V lost 3 bases, J lost 4 bases, and 13 bases lay in between. The CDR3 contains 13 residues. Germline values: CDR1 DFQATT, CDR2 SNEGSKA (reference sequence). The DNA for the CDR3 is TGCAGTGCTAGTTCTCAGGGAACTTACGAGCAGTACTTC. Translation: CSASSQGTYEQYF.

The genes are TRBV19 and TRBJ1-6; D might be TRBD1 (5 bases). The ends were cut back, 6 bases at V and 8 bases at J, with 14 bases in the middle. The CDR3 is 14 amino acids. In germline, CDR1 is LNHDA, CDR2 SQIVND (reference sequence). This CDR3 reads CASRTGGGYSPLHF. Written as DNA, the CDR3 is TGTGCCAGTAGGACCGGCGGGGGGTATTCACCCCTCCACTTT.

This rearrangement joins TRBV4-1 to TRBJ2-1; D possibly corresponds to TRBD2 (5 bases). The CDR3 contains 16 residues. The V gene's germline CDR1 is MGHRA and CDR2 YSYEKL. The V end lost 2 bases, the J end lost 7 bases, and 18 bases lay between the germline ends. CDR3 nucleotides: TGCGCCAGCAGCCAAAACCCTAGCAGTACACAAAATGAGCAGTTCTTC. Its protein is CASSQNPSSTQNEQFF.

The chain links TRBV2 to TRBJ1-1; D is unresolved. CDR1 and CDR2 (germline): SNHLY, FYNNEI. CDR3 length: 12 amino acids. V dropped 9 bases and J dropped 2 bases, with 10 bases sitting between them. CDR3 loop: CARTEVNTEAFF. The CDR3 coding sequence is TGTGCCAGGACCGAGGTAAACACTGAAGCTTTCTTT.

This clone showed up just a few times. This rearrangement joins TRBV6-5 to TRBJ2-7; 7 bases align to TRBD2. This CDR3 comprises 14 residues. Germline assignment: CDR1 MNHEY and CDR2 SVGAGI. The ends lost 6 bases at V and 9 bases at J; junction bases unmatched: 14. The CDR3 DNA reads as TGTGCCAGCAGCCCCTCCGGGGACTATCTCCGGCAGTACTTC. Protein: CASSPSGDYLRQYF.